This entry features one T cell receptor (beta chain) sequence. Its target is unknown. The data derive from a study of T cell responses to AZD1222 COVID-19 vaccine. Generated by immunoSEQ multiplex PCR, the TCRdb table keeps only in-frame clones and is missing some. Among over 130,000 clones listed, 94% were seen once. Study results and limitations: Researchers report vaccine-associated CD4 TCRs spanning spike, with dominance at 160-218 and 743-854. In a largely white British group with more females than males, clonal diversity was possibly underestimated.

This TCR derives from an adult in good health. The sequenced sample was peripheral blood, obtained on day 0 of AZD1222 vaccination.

CDR3 sequence: CASAQGTGANVLTF. The CDR3 DNA reads as TGCGCCAGCGCACAGGGTACTGGGGCCAACGTCCTGACTTTC. The J gene is TRBJ2-6, the V gene TRBV5-1; D may be TRBD1 (6 bases). V was clipped by 7 bases and J by 2 bases, with 10 bases between them. The germline V gene encodes CDR1 SGHRS and CDR2 YFSETQ. The CDR3 contains 14 residues.